Many counts were recorded for the clone carrying this T cell receptor beta chain. The antigen remains unidentified. This CDR3 contains 15 residues. Germline V lookup: CDR1 SGHNT, CDR2 YYREEE (reference sequence). V dropped 4 bases and J dropped 0 bases, with 10 bases sitting between them. TCRdb redid the calling of the 5' RACE reads with MiXCR, one entry per CDR3 protein. The table includes about 160,000 distinct CDR3 sequences, about a sixth detected once. The data belong to a study of CD8 T cells in ankylosing spondylitis. Study-wide points: Prior work had noted some motif variants in reactive arthritis blood and synovial fluid. The authors found the disease-linked clones to be CD8+ and relatively rare in peripheral blood. A TCR beta motif of 8 or 9 highly homologous variants appeared characteristic of ankylosing spondylitis blood. Clones linked to disease were reported to show significant enrichment in matched ankylosing spondylitis synovial fluid.

The TCR originated in a male donor with ankylosing spondylitis or in good health (not recorded which). Sequenced sample: blood, either unsorted or a sorted T cell fraction (not recorded which). The chain joins TRBV5-4 to TRBJ2-2; maybe TRBD1 (6 bases). The CDR3 DNA sequence: TGTGCCAGCAGCCCAGACAGGACGAACACCGGGGAGCTGTTTTTT. It encodes CASSPDRTNTGELFF. The complete variable domain, with remaining parts taken from reference TRBV5-4 and TRBJ2-2, reads ETGVTQSPTHLIKTRGQQVTLRCSSQSGHNTVSWYQQALGQGPQFIFQYYREEENGRGNFPPRFSGLQFPNYSSELNVNALELDDSALYLCASSPDRTNTGELFFGEGSRLTVL.